Each of the 8 T cell receptor beta chains below was sequenced from the same sample in a study of T cells in Graves' hyperthyroidism and ophthalmopathy (dated by TCRdb to between 2019 and 2020). The library was made by multiplex PCR. Instrument used: Illumina HiSeq 2000. The TCR beta CDR3 regions were amplified from the RNA transcripts. A first-round RT-PCR of the TCR CDR3 used the HTBI primer set with the Qiagen OneStep RT-PCR kit. TCRdb trimmed public reads at Q25 via fastp, called clones via MiXCR and kept in-frame beta chains. Each CDR3 protein appears once, grouped with its most common genes and DNA. This sample has 400,000 or so distinct CDR3 sequences in its table, and roughly an eighth of those were observed once. The top ten clonotypes cover 25% to 30% of the sample. Sequences were obtained from blood. These receptors were collected from a man aged 50 to 59 with Graves' ophthalmopathy.

The DNA for the CDR3 is TGTGCCAGCAGTTTAGCTAGCGGGGAATCCTACGAGCAGTACTTC. It yields the protein CASSLASGESYEQYF. The chain recombines TRBV12-3 or TRBV12-4 with TRBJ2-7, with 8 positions matching TRBD2. This CDR3 region has 15 residues. The junction had 2 bases not matched to a gene; V was cut back by 0 bases and J by 1 base.

The chain uses TRBV18 and TRBJ1-5; 7 bases agree with TRBD1. This CDR3 region has 14 residues. V was pared by 3 bases and J by 7 bases, with 6 bases of the junction left unmatched. Germline loops: CDR1 KGHSH, CDR2 LQKENI. CDR3 DNA: TGTGCCAGCTCACCTCCACAGGGGAACCAGCCCCAGCATTTT. Translation gives CASSPPQGNQPQHF.

This clonotype appeared many times. The V and J genes are TRBV18 and TRBJ2-7, with 10 bases matching TRBD2. V dropped 3 bases and J dropped 3; count of bases not matched to a gene: 5. This CDR3 contains 15 residues. Germline V gene lookup returns CDR1 KGHSH and CDR2 LQKENI. CDR3 sequence reads: CASSPNSGRSYEQYF. The CDR3 nucleotides are TGTGCCAGCTCACCCAATAGCGGGAGGAGCTACGAGCAGTACTTC. The whole variable domain, filled in from reference TRBV18 and TRBJ2-7, reads NAGVMQNPRHLVRRRGQEARLRCSPMKGHSHVYWYRQLPEEGLKFMVYLQKENIIDESGMPKERFSAEFPKEGPSILRIQQVVRGDSAAYFCASSPNSGRSYEQYFGPGTRLTVT.

Ten or more counts support this clonotype. The chain carries TRBV3-1 and TRBJ2-7; 8 bases line up with TRBD1. The junction had 9 bases not matched to a gene; V was cut back by 2 bases and J by 6 bases. Per germline, CDR1 LGHDT and CDR2 YNNKEL (reference sequence). The CDR3 is 15 residues long. The CDR3 DNA follows: TGTGCCAGCAGCCAATGGGACAGGACATTAGGCGAGCAGTACTTC. This translates into CASSQWDRTLGEQYF.

This clonotype was recorded many times. The chain joins TRBV3-1 to TRBJ2-5; D is undetermined. This CDR3 contains 16 residues. Germline-derived CDR1 and CDR2 are LGHDT and YNNKEL (reference sequence). Trimming removed 4 bases from V and 4 bases from J, with 19 bases in between. This CDR3 is CASSPQTGYGRETQYF. The CDR3 DNA reads TGTGCCAGCAGCCCCCAGACTGGGTATGGACGAGAGACCCAGTACTTC.

The chain joins TRBV4-2 to TRBJ2-3; D unclear. V shed 0 bases and J shed 2 bases, with 9 bases lying between them. The CDR3 runs 15 residues. The germline V gene encodes CDR1 LGHNA and CDR2 YNFKEQ. The CDR3, as DNA: TGTGCCAGCAGCCAAGAGACTTCTAACACAGATACGCAGTATTTT. This sequence encodes CASSQETSNTDTQYF.

This clonotype was counted at least ten times. The rearrangement joins TRBV13 to TRBJ2-1; 12 bases align to TRBD2. Trimming removed 5 bases from V and 4 bases from J; junction bases left unmatched: 3. From germline, CDR1 is PRHDT and CDR2 FYEKMQ (reference sequence). This CDR3 contains 15 residues. The CDR3: CASSEGTSGYNEQFF. In DNA form, the CDR3 reads TGTGCCAGCAGCGAGGGGACTAGCGGGTACAATGAGCAGTTCTTC.

There are many counts of this clonotype. J is TRBJ1-2 and V is TRBV20-1; D possibly corresponds to TRBD1 (6 bases). Germline-derived CDR1 and CDR2 are DFQATT and SNEGSKA (reference sequence). The CDR3 has 13 amino acids. Trimming pared 4 bases from V and 8 bases from J, leaving 17 bases between. The CDR3 coding sequence is TGCAGTGCTACCACCGCAGGGGACGTCGGCTACACCTTC. It codes for CSATTAGDVGYTF.